This TCR beta chain was captured by sequencing in a study of identifying expanded T cells in peripheral blood. Whole-study results and caveats: Variance in clone template counts between two-week samples significantly increased with total template count across all healthy donors. About 1.2 clones differed between technical replicates, versus roughly 16 and 20 over time.

A remark on this clone: The antigen is unknown.

No infections or other immune events were documented during collection. Method: immunoSEQ multiplex PCR; TCRdb's copy keeps in-frame clones and lacks some. The sample records about 100,000 clones, 75% to 90% being singletons. Germline CDR1 is SGHTA and CDR2 is FQGNSA. The CDR3 consists of 16 residues. The germline V and J ends were trimmed by 3 bases and 1 base, with 13 bases remaining between them. The source of this sequence is a person aged 18 to 70 in good health. The V call is TRBV7-2, the J call TRBJ1-5, with D perhaps TRBD1 (5 bases). Sequenced: blood. The CDR3 protein is CASSFAGTESNQPQHF. The CDR3 DNA sequence: TGTGCCAGCAGCTTCGCCGGGACTGAAAGCAATCAGCCCCAGCATTTT. Based on the CDR3 plus reference TRBV7-2 and TRBJ1-5, the full variable domain is GAGVSQSPSNKVTEKGKDVELRCDPISGHTALYWYRQSLGQGLEFLIYFQGNSAPDKSGLPSDRFSAERTGGSVSTLTIQRTQQEDSAVYLCASSFAGTESNQPQHFGDGTRLSIL.